A selection of T cell receptor beta chains follows, all from one sample in a study of blood T cell repertoires in COVID-19. TCRdb's table, derived via immunoSEQ multiplex PCR, lists solely in-frame clones and lacks some. The repertoire holds fewer than 400,000 clones, 86% seen once, with over 3.5% in the top ten. Sequences were obtained from PBMCs or T cells enriched from blood (not recorded which). All receptors derive from a man aged 25 to 40 who had recovered from COVID-19. Both conserved end residues are part of each CDR3. The D gene is left open where the match is weak. The size entry is marked missing in some rows and otherwise reads once, few, many or a size class.

j_gene,abundance,d_gene,v_gene,CDR3aa,CDR3nt
TRBJ2-2,NA,NA,TRBV10-1,CASSSTGRNTGELFF,TGCGCCAGCAGCTCTACAGGGAGGAACACCGGGGAGCTGTTTTTT
TRBJ1-5,NA,NA,TRBV4-1,CASSQVTGEYQPQHF,TGCGCCAGCAGCCAAGTTACCGGGGAATATCAGCCCCAGCATTTT
TRBJ1-6,NA,TRBD1,TRBV5-1,CASSQLGQYNSPLHF,TGCGCCAGCAGCCAACTGGGACAGTATAATTCACCCCTCCACTTT
TRBJ2-7,NA,TRBD1,TRBV11-3,CASSSGTGEREQYF,TGTGCCAGCAGCTCCGGGACAGGGGAAAGGGAGCAGTACTTC
TRBJ2-1,NA,NA,TRBV11-3,CASSLLSVLASYNEQFF,TGTGCCAGCAGCTTACTGTCTGTCTTAGCATCCTACAATGAGCAGTTCTTC
TRBJ2-7,once,TRBD2,TRBV5-4,CASSLELAVPHEQYF,TGTGCCAGCAGCTTGGAACTAGCGGTCCCTCACGAGCAGTACTTC
TRBJ1-5,NA,NA,TRBV28,CASSSDPWVPQHF,TGTGCCAGCAGTAGCGACCCTTGGGTACCCCAGCATTTT
TRBJ1-3,NA,NA,TRBV18,CASSPELQGAGNTIYF,TGTGCCAGCTCACCCGAACTCCAGGGTGCCGGAAACACCATATATTTT
TRBJ2-7,once,TRBD2,TRBV25-1,CASSESGGSSYEQYF,TGTGCCAGCAGTGAATCTGGCGGGAGCTCCTACGAGCAGTACTTC
TRBJ2-3,NA,NA,TRBV10-1,CASSGYPSAGTQYF,TGCGCCAGCAGTGGTTACCCCTCCGCGGGTACGCAGTATTTT
TRBJ2-7,NA,NA,TRBV6-5,CASSYSTGRIEQYF,TGTGCCAGCAGTTACTCGACAGGGAGGATCGAGCAGTACTTC
TRBJ1-2,NA,NA,TRBV4-1,CASRDTGYGYTF,TGCGCCAGCAGGGACACAGGATATGGCTACACCTTC
TRBJ1-2,NA,TRBD1,TRBV5-1,CASSFRTGGEYGYTF,TGCGCCAGCAGCTTTAGAACAGGGGGCGAGTATGGCTACACCTTC
TRBJ2-1,NA,TRBD2,TRBV14,CASSRKLAGDNEQFF,TGTGCCAGCAGCCGGAAACTAGCGGGGGACAATGAGCAGTTCTTC
TRBJ1-1,NA,TRBD1,TRBV10-1,CASPTGGAFF,TGCGCCAGCCCCACAGGGGGGGCTTTCTTT
TRBJ2-7,few,NA,TRBV5-8,CASRETGYEQYF,TGTGCCAGCAGGGAGACAGGCTACGAGCAGTACTTC
TRBJ2-7,NA,TRBD1,TRBV11-1,CASSLQGATPYEQYF,TGTGCCAGCAGCTTGCAGGGGGCTACTCCCTACGAGCAGTACTTC
TRBJ2-7,once,NA,TRBV6-5,CASRQNYEQYF,TGTGCCAGCAGACAAAACTACGAGCAGTACTTC
TRBJ1-6,NA,TRBD1,TRBV15,CATSRGQGAKTYNSPLHF,TGTGCCACCAGCAGGGGACAGGGGGCGAAAACCTATAATTCACCCCTCCACTTT
TRBJ1-4,NA,TRBD1,TRBV6-4,CASSDGTGGEKLFF,TGTGCCAGCAGTGACGGGACAGGGGGCGAAAAACTGTTTTTT